Following are 27 T cell receptor beta chains from one sample sequenced in a study of blood T cell repertoires in COVID-19. Generated by immunoSEQ multiplex PCR, the TCRdb table keeps only in-frame clones and is missing some. The table shows 200,000 to 250,000 clones, with about 88% occurring only once. The sequencing input was peripheral blood. The receptors originated from a woman aged 45-59 years with COVID-19, enrolled during active disease.

The chain recombines TRBV5-8 with TRBJ1-2, with 7 bases identical to TRBD1. Germline V gene sequence: CDR1 SGHTS, CDR2 YDEGEE. The V segment lost 2 bases and the J segment 3 bases; nucleotides outside the gene matches: 7. The CDR3 is made up of 15 amino acids. Written as DNA, the CDR3 is TGTGCCAGCAGCTTAAAGGACAGGTTCCACTATGGCTACACCTTC. This codes for CASSLKDRFHYGYTF.

The chain carries TRBV25-1 and TRBJ1-2; TRBD1 matches at 7 bases. The CDR3 covers 15 residues. Germline V CDR1 and CDR2: MGHDK, SYGVNS. Trimming at V came to 4 bases and at J to 7 bases, leaving 12 bases not matched to a gene. The CDR3 DNA reads TGTGCCAGCAGTGCCCTTCTACAGGGGCAGGGTGGCTACACCTTC. This codes for CASSALLQGQGGYTF.

The chain couples TRBV3-1 (or the pseudogene TRBV3-2) to TRBJ2-1; D is undetermined. The V and J ends lost 6 bases and 6 bases respectively, with 9 bases between them. The CDR3 runs 12 residues. The germline gives CDR1 LGHDT, CDR2 YNNKEL (reference sequence). The CDR3 region is CASSSQFNEQFF. CDR3 bases: TGTGCCAGCAGTAGCCAATTCAATGAGCAGTTCTTC.

V usage is TRBV11-3 and J usage is TRBJ1-1, with 11 bases fitting TRBD1. Germline CDR1 reads SGHNT; CDR2 reads YENEEA. The V and J ends lost 1 base and 3 bases, in that order; junction bases with no gene match: 7. This CDR3 is built from 17 residues. Here the CDR3 reads CASSLGTGGRWHTEAFF. The DNA for the CDR3 is TGTGCCAGCAGCTTAGGGACAGGGGGCAGATGGCACACTGAAGCTTTCTTT. The complete variable domain, with remaining parts taken from reference TRBV11-3 and TRBJ1-1, reads EAGVVQSPRYKIIEKKQPVAFWCNPISGHNTLYWYLQNLGQGPELLIRYENEEAVDDSQLPKDRFSAERLKGVDSTLKIQPAELGDSAVYLCASSLGTGGRWHTEAFFGQGTRLTVV.

This chain uses TRBV20-1 with TRBJ2-3; 9 nucleotides line up with TRBD2. J gave up 4 bases and V 3 bases, and 11 bases lay outside the gene matches. From germline, CDR1 is DFQATT and CDR2 SNEGSKA (reference sequence). The CDR3 runs 16 residues. CDR3 amino acids: CSASRPLAGASDTQYF. As DNA, the CDR3 is TGCAGTGCTAGTCGGCCTTTAGCGGGGGCCTCAGATACGCAGTATTTT.

The rearrangement links TRBV6-2 or TRBV6-3 to TRBJ2-2; D perhaps matches TRBD1 (5 bases). The CDR3 contains 19 residues. V gave up 4 bases and J gave up 1 base, with 22 bases separating them. Germline assignment: CDR1 MNHEY and CDR2 SVGEGT. The CDR3 DNA follows: TGTGCCAGCAGTTTCGAAAACCCAATTATTCAGGGGAACACCGGGGAGCTGTTTTTT. It yields the protein CASSFENPIIQGNTGELFF.

This chain uses TRBV11-1 with TRBJ1-3, with a possible D match to TRBD1 (5 bases). Germline V gene data show CDR1 as SGHAT and CDR2 as FQDESV (reference sequence). V was pared by 4 bases and J by 0 bases, with 13 bases between. The CDR3 is 16 amino acids. The CDR3 loop reads CASSSYRLLSGNTIYF. The CDR3 region has the DNA TGTGCCAGCAGCTCATACAGGTTGCTCTCTGGAAACACCATATATTTT. The variable domain in full, completed from reference TRBV11-1 and TRBJ1-3, reads EAEVAQSPRYKITEKSQAVAFWCDPISGHATLYWYRQILGQGPELLVQFQDESVVDDSQLPKDRFSAERLKGVDSTLKIQPAELGDSAMYLCASSSYRLLSGNTIYFGEGSWLTVV.

This chain joins TRBV7-6 and TRBJ2-1, with D tentatively TRBD2 (7 bases). The CDR3 is made up of 16 amino acids. Germline CDR1 and CDR2: SGHVS and FNYEAQ. Trimming shortened V by 2 bases and J by 0 bases, and 11 bases separated the two germline ends. Written as DNA, the CDR3 is TGTGCCAGCAGCTTATCGGGGGGCCTCTCCTACAATGAGCAGTTCTTC. Translation gives CASSLSGGLSYNEQFF. Using reference TRBV7-6 and TRBJ2-1 for the parts outside the CDR3, the full variable domain is GAGVSQSPRYKVTKRGQDVALRCDPISGHVSLYWYRQALGQGPEFLTYFNYEAQQDKSGLPNDRFSAERPEGSISTLTIQRTEQRDSAMYRCASSLSGGLSYNEQFFGPGTRLTVL.

CDR3 loop: CASSEWAQAGAEAWGYTF. The CDR3 nucleotides are TGTGCCAGCAGTGAATGGGCCCAGGCGGGGGCAGAAGCTTGGGGCTACACCTTC. The chain couples TRBV25-1 to TRBJ1-2, with D perhaps matching TRBD1 (6 bases). CDR1 is MGHDK and CDR2 is SYGVNS in the germline V gene. The CDR3 is made up of 18 amino acids. V was clipped by 1 base and J by 8 bases, with 26 bases between them.

The chain combines TRBV5-1 with TRBJ2-6; D is possibly TRBD1 (5 bases). The CDR3 runs to 15 residues. V shed 5 bases and J shed 0 bases, with 9 bases lying between them. Per germline, CDR1 SGHRS and CDR2 YFSETQ. CDR3 sequence (DNA): TGCGCCAGCAGGGGGCAGCACTCTGGGGCCAACGTCCTGACTTTC. Translation: CASRGQHSGANVLTF.

The chain uses TRBV4-3 and TRBJ1-1; perhaps TRBD1 as D (5 bases). The germline V and J ends were trimmed by 4 bases and 5 bases, with 17 bases remaining between them. CDR1 and CDR2 from the germline V gene are LGHNA and YSLEER. There are 15 residues in the CDR3. DNA for the CDR3: TGCGCCAGCAGCCCGATGACTTGGCCAGGGACTGAAGCTTTCTTT. It codes for CASSPMTWPGTEAFF.

The chain recombines TRBV19 with TRBJ1-1; D is undetermined. Germline V lookup: CDR1 LNHDA, CDR2 SQIVND (reference sequence). V lost 5 bases, J lost 0 bases, and 13 bases lay in between. CDR3 length: 15 residues. The CDR3 loop is CASSQRLTMNTEAFF. The DNA for the CDR3 is TGTGCCAGTAGTCAGAGGCTCACAATGAACACTGAAGCTTTCTTT.

The genes are TRBV5-6 and TRBJ1-6; D gene uncertain. The CDR3 runs to 14 residues. Deletions cut 0 bases from V and 5 bases from J, with 6 bases between. The germline V gene encodes CDR1 SGHDT and CDR2 YYEEEE. The DNA for the CDR3 is TGTGCCAGCAGCTTGGGGGGAGATAATTCACCCCTCCACTTT. It yields the protein CASSLGGDNSPLHF.

The chain couples TRBV25-1 to TRBJ1-6, with a possible D match to TRBD1 (6 bases). Germline CDR1 is MGHDK and CDR2 is SYGVNS. CDR3 length equals 17 residues. V lost 4 bases to trimming and J lost 8 bases, with 21 bases between them. The CDR3 spells CASSARQVLIRHSPLHF. The CDR3 nucleotides read TGTGCCAGCAGTGCCAGACAGGTCCTCATCCGACATTCACCCCTCCACTTT.

In this sample, this clone turned up a few times. The gene calls are TRBV11-2 and TRBJ2-7, with TRBD2 matching over 7 bases. The CDR3 has 15 residues. Germline V gene data show CDR1 as SGHAT and CDR2 as FQNNGV. V lost 0 bases to trimming and J lost 2 bases; unmatched junction nucleotides: 4. The CDR3 spells CASSLEAGTTYEQYF. For the CDR3, the DNA is TGTGCCAGCAGCTTAGAGGCGGGGACTACCTACGAGCAGTACTTC. The variable domain in full, with the rest retrieved from reference TRBV11-2 and TRBJ2-7, is EAGVAQSPRYKIIEKRQSVAFWCNPISGHATLYWYQQILGQGPKLLIQFQNNGVVDDSQLPKDRFSAERLKGVDSTLKIQPAKLEDSAVYLCASSLEAGTTYEQYFGPGTRLTVT.

The gene calls are TRBV7-9 and TRBJ2-4; 7 bases align to TRBD1. Germline V lookup: CDR1 SEHNR, CDR2 FQNEAQ (reference sequence). The CDR3 sequence is 14 residues long. V was pared by 4 bases and J by 1 base, with 1 base of the junction left unmatched. The CDR3 bases are TGTGCCAGCAGCTCGACAGGGGCCAAAAACATTCAGTACTTC. Amino acid sequence: CASSSTGAKNIQYF. The full variable domain, completed using reference TRBV7-9 and TRBJ2-4, is DTGVSQNPRHKITKRGQNVTFRCDPISEHNRLYWYRQTLGQGPEFLTYFQNEAQLEKSRLLSDRFSAERPKGSFSTLEIQRTEQGDSAMYLCASSSTGAKNIQYFGAGTRLSVL.

DNA of the CDR3: TGTGCCAGTAGTATAGGGGGACAGGACAATGAGCAGTTCTTC. It specifies CASSIGGQDNEQFF. The chain recombines TRBV19 with TRBJ2-1, with TRBD1 matching 8 bases. CDR1 and CDR2 from the germline V gene are LNHDA and SQIVND (reference sequence). This CDR3 has 14 residues. Unmatched junction bases numbered 1, after V lost 1 base and J lost 5 bases. The variable domain in full, with the rest retrieved from reference TRBV19 and TRBJ2-1, is DGGITQSPKYLFRKEGQNVTLSCEQNLNHDAMYWYRQDPGQGLRLIYYSQIVNDFQKGDIAEGYSVSREKKESFPLTVTSAQKNPTAFYLCASSIGGQDNEQFFGPGTRLTVL.

As to this clone: A much larger clone lies a single base off, so this may be a read error. This rearrangement joins TRBV19 to TRBJ1-2; 7 bases agree with TRBD1. V shed 5 bases, J shed 0 bases, and the junction held 3 bases outside the gene matches. Germline-derived CDR1 and CDR2 are LNHDA and SQIVND (reference sequence). The CDR3 covers 14 residues. The CDR3 sequence is CASSQQGANYGYTF. The CDR3 DNA follows: TGTGCCAGTAGTCAGCAGGGGGCTAACTATGGCTACACCTTC. The complete variable domain, with remaining parts taken from reference TRBV19 and TRBJ1-2, reads DGGITQSPKYLFRKEGQNVTLSCEQNLNHDAMYWYRQDPGQGLRLIYYSQIVNDFQKGDIAEGYSVSREKKESFPLTVTSAQKNPTAFYLCASSQQGANYGYTFGSGTRLTVV.

The CDR3 sequence is CASSPLAGGVDTQYF. The CDR3 region has the DNA TGCGCCAGCAGCCCACTAGCGGGGGGGGTGGATACGCAGTATTTT. The chain couples TRBV10-2 to TRBJ2-3; 13 nucleotides line up with TRBD2. With V trimmed by 6 bases and J by 6 bases, 6 bases remained unmatched. The CDR3 covers 15 residues. Per the germline V gene, CDR1 is WSHSY and CDR2 is SAAADI.

This clone appeared once. This chain joins TRBV3-1 (or the pseudogene TRBV3-2) and TRBJ2-5; 8 bases align to TRBD1. After removal of 4 bases from V and 5 bases from J, the junction contained 6 bases not matched to a gene. The CDR3 has 14 residues. CDR1 is LGHDT, CDR2 YNNKEL, per germline (reference sequence). In nucleotides, the CDR3 is TGTGCCAGCAGCCTCCAGGGGGCGCGGGAGACCCAGTACTTC. Its protein product is CASSLQGARETQYF.

The V gene is TRBV7-2, the J gene TRBJ1-2; no clear D. CDR1 SGHTA and CDR2 FQGNSA come from the germline V gene. The CDR3 has 13 residues. Trimming cost V 5 bases and J 4 bases, with 11 bases left between them. As DNA, the CDR3 is TGTGCCAGCAGCCGACACAGAACCTATGGCTACACCTTC. Its protein is CASSRHRTYGYTF.

The table lists this clone with a count of one. The J gene is TRBJ1-3, the V gene TRBV19; D perhaps matches TRBD1 (5 bases). Per the germline V gene, CDR1 is LNHDA and CDR2 is SQIVND (reference sequence). This CDR3 contains 15 residues. As DNA, the CDR3 is TGTGCTACAAAAAAGGGGCCAAGCTCTGGAAACACCATATATTTT. Translated: CATKKGPSSGNTIYF.

This chain joins TRBV28 and TRBJ1-5; 8 positions agree with TRBD1. The CDR3 has 14 residues. Unmatched junction bases numbered 4, after V lost 8 bases and J lost 1 base. CDR1 is MDHEN and CDR2 is SYDVKM in the germline V gene. The CDR3 nucleotides are TGTGCCAGCTTGGACAGGGCAAGCAATCAGCCCCAGCATTTT. This translates into CASLDRASNQPQHF.

As to this clone: The same CDR3 also results from other DNA sequences found in this sample. The V and J genes are TRBV19 and TRBJ2-1; TRBD2 agrees at 7 bases. CDR1 is LNHDA and CDR2 is SQIVND in the germline V gene (reference sequence). V lost 3 bases, J lost 0 bases, and 5 bases stayed unmatched. CDR3 length equals 16 residues. CDR3 protein: CASSIPGGSSYNEQFF. DNA of the CDR3: TGTGCCAGTAGTATCCCGGGAGGTAGCTCCTACAATGAGCAGTTCTTC.

This clone was counted between two and nine times. V is TRBV5-5 and J is TRBJ1-2; D is perhaps TRBD1 (6 bases). The CDR3 extends over 15 amino acids. Germline V gene data show CDR1 as SGHKS and CDR2 as YYEKEE (reference sequence). V was shortened by 6 bases and J by 3 bases, with 18 bases between the two germline ends. CDR3 amino acids: CASTHQDSYHYGYTF. DNA for the CDR3: TGTGCCAGCACCCACCAGGACAGCTACCACTATGGCTACACCTTC. The full variable domain, its missing parts supplied by reference TRBV5-5 and TRBJ1-2, is DAGVTQSPTHLIKTRGQQVTLRCSPISGHKSVSWYQQVLGQGPQFIFQYYEKEERGRGNFPDRFSARQFPNYSSELNVNALLLGDSALYLCASTHQDSYHYGYTFGSGTRLTVV.

The count of this clone is one. The rearrangement links TRBV7-3 to TRBJ2-6; no definite D call. This CDR3 comprises 18 residues. Germline-derived CDR1 and CDR2 are SGHTA and FQGTGA. Trimming shortened V by 2 bases and J by 1 base, and 15 bases separated the two germline ends. CDR3 DNA sequence: TGTGCCAGCAGCTTATCCCCAGGCCGAATTTCTGGGGCCAACGTCCTGACTTTC. It translates to CASSLSPGRISGANVLTF.

J is TRBJ2-5 and V is TRBV7-2, with 15 bases lining up with TRBD2. V gave up 4 bases and J gave up 0 bases; unmatched junction bases: 3. CDR3 length equals 17 residues. The V gene's germline CDR1 is SGHTA and CDR2 FQGNSA. CDR3 amino acids: CASSSGLAGGHQETQYF. CDR3 in DNA: TGTGCCAGCAGCTCGGGACTAGCGGGGGGACACCAAGAGACCCAGTACTTC.